This entry features one T cell receptor beta chain sequence. Its specificity is not known. Trimming took off 3 bases at V and 0 bases at J, with 15 bases between the two ends. Per germline, CDR1 MDHEN and CDR2 SYDVKM. The CDR3 is made up of 18 amino acids. This record belongs to a study of chemoradiotherapy in HPV16-positive cancers. Study findings and constraints: HPV-specific T cells were functionally defined from only a couple of HPV16-positive patients. Better recurrence-free survival went with HPV-responsive T-cell expansion in HPV16-positive patients.

Profiled with immunoSEQ multiplex PCR; TCRdb holds only in-frame clones, not every one. Altogether about 66,000 clones are present, approximately 91% being singletons, with the ten largest covering 4% to 5%. The clonotype comes from a human donor with HPV-associated anogenital cancer. Sequenced here: blood, sampled from a patient who underwent chemoradiotherapy. The genes are TRBV28 and TRBJ1-6; tentative D call: TRBD1 (6 bases). CDR3 sequence: CASSFHRQGSSYNSPLHF. For the CDR3, the DNA is TGTGCCAGCAGTTTTCATCGCCAGGGGAGCTCCTATAATTCACCCCTCCACTTT.